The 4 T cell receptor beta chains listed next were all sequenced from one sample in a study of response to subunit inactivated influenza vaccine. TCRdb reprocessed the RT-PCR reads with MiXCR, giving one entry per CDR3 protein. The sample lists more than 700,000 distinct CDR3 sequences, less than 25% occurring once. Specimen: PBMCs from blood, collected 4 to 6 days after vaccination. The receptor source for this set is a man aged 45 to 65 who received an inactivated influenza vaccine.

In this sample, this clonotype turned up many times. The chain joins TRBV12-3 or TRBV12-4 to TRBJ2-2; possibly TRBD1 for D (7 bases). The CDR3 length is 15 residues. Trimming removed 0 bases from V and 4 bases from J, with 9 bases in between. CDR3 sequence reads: CASSLAQGGTGELFF. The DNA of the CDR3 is TGTGCCAGCAGTTTAGCGCAGGGGGGCACCGGGGAGCTGTTTTTT.

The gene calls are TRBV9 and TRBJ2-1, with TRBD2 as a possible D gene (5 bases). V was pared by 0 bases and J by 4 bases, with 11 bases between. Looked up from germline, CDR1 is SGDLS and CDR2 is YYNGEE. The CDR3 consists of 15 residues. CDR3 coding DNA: TGTGCCAGCAGCGTAGCTGAGGGTTTTTACAATGAGCAGTTCTTC. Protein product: CASSVAEGFYNEQFF. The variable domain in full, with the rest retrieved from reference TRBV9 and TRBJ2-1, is DSGVTQTPKHLITATGQRVTLRCSPRSGDLSVYWYQQSLDQGLQFLIQYYNGEERAKGNILERFSAQQFPDLHSELNLSSLELGDSALYFCASSVAEGFYNEQFFGPGTRLTVL.

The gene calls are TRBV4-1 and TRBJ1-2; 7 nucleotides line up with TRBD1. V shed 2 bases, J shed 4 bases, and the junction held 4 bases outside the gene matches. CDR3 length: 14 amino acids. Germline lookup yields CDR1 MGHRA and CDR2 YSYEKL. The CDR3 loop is CASSQTGASYGYTF. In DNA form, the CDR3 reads TGCGCCAGCAGCCAAACAGGGGCTAGCTATGGCTACACCTTC.

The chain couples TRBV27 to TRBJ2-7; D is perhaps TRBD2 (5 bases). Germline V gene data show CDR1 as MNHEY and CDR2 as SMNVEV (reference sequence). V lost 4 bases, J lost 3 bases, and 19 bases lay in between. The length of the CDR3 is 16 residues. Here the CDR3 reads CASSSRNGGAHYEQYF. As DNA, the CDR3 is TGTGCCAGCAGTTCAAGAAACGGAGGCGCCCACTACGAGCAGTACTTC.